This T cell receptor (beta chain) is drawn from a study of cytomegalovirus exposure and HLA in healthy donors. Study-wide points: The study designated 150 or so TCR beta chains cytomegalovirus-associated.

Produced via immunoSEQ multiplex PCR; TCRdb's table is partial and in-frame only. Of around 300,000 clones listed, 80% to 90% are singletons. Germline assignment: CDR1 LGHNA and CDR2 YSLEER. The CDR3 spans 16 residues. V gave up 1 base and J gave up 1 base, with 13 bases separating them. Notes on this clone: What it binds is unknown.

The clonotype originates from a woman aged 18 to 35 in good health and CMV-seronegative. The chain carries TRBV4-3 and TRBJ1-1, with D perhaps TRBD1 (6 bases). Specimen: PBMCs. Here the CDR3 reads CASSQVRGLWNTEAFF. CDR3 DNA: TGCGCCAGCAGCCAAGTGCGGGGGCTCTGGAACACTGAAGCTTTCTTT.